Below, 21 T cell receptor beta chains from the same sample are listed, as sequenced in a study of Ad26.COV2.S vaccination and SARS-CoV-2 variants. The protocol was immunoSEQ multiplex PCR, while the TCRdb copy is restricted to in-frame clones and leaves out a portion. The table includes 150,000 to 200,000 clones, 87% detected once. Sequenced material: peripheral blood, taken after recovery from COVID-19. The origin of the receptors is a human donor who had recovered from COVID-19.

V is TRBV3-1 (or the pseudogene TRBV3-2) and J is TRBJ1-2; 8 bases line up with TRBD1. The CDR3 is 15 amino acids. Germline CDR1 is LGHDT and CDR2 is YNNKEL (reference sequence). V shed 3 bases and J 4 bases; nucleotides not matched to a gene: 7. CDR3 DNA: TGTGCCAGCAGCCACCTCGACAGGGGTGGCTATGGCTACACCTTC. It is translated as CASSHLDRGGYGYTF.

The chain combines TRBV5-6 with TRBJ2-7; D uncertain. The length of the CDR3 is 14 residues. The V gene lost 0 bases and the J gene lost 3 bases, with 10 bases spanning the gap. Per germline, CDR1 SGHDT and CDR2 YYEEEE. CDR3 nucleotide sequence: TGTGCCAGCAGCTTGGCCGGCAGATTCTACGAGCAGTACTTC. Protein: CASSLAGRFYEQYF.

J is TRBJ1-1 and V is TRBV28; D gene unclear. The CDR3 is made up of 13 amino acids. Trimming removed 4 bases from V and 1 base from J, with 7 bases in between. Germline lookup yields CDR1 MDHEN and CDR2 SYDVKM. This CDR3 reads CASSWGGNTEAFF. CDR3 DNA: TGTGCCAGCAGTTGGGGTGGGAACACTGAAGCTTTCTTT.

This clone was found a few times. This sequence joins TRBV6-2 or TRBV6-3 and TRBJ1-2; D call uncertain. This CDR3 is built from 14 residues. Germline lookup yields CDR1 MNHEY and CDR2 SVGEGT. V shed 0 bases and J shed 2 bases, with 7 bases lying between them. CDR3 region: CASSYSSRNYGYTF. The DNA of the CDR3 is TGTGCCAGCAGTTACTCTAGTAGGAACTATGGCTACACCTTC.

This clone was counted a single time. V is TRBV5-1 and J is TRBJ2-7; D possibly matches TRBD1 or TRBD2 (5 bases each). Germline V lookup: CDR1 SGHRS, CDR2 YFSETQ. V was clipped by 4 bases and J by 2 bases, with 10 bases between them. This CDR3 spans 13 amino acids. The CDR3 nucleotides are TGCGCCAGCAGCGGGGACGTTCCCTACGAGCAGTACTTC. Protein sequence: CASSGDVPYEQYF.

This clone came up once. The rearrangement joins TRBV7-9 to TRBJ2-1; D possibly corresponds to TRBD2 (6 bases). Deletions cut 2 bases from V and 2 bases from J, with 13 bases between. The CDR3 runs 16 residues. In germline, CDR1 is SEHNR, CDR2 FQNEAQ (reference sequence). The CDR3 reads CASSLRDSKTYNEQFF. The DNA of the CDR3 is TGTGCCAGCAGCTTAAGGGACTCTAAGACCTACAATGAGCAGTTCTTC.

DNA of the CDR3: TGTGCCAGCAGTGAAGAGGGTAACTATGGCTACACCTTC. It translates to CASSEEGNYGYTF. The chain combines TRBV6-1 with TRBJ1-2; no firm D call. V gave up 1 base and J gave up 1 base, with 4 bases separating them. The CDR3 has 13 residues. The germline V gene has CDR1 MNHNS and CDR2 SASEGT.

This clone appeared once. The chain employs TRBV9 and TRBJ2-5; 8 bases map to TRBD2. Germline V gene data show CDR1 as SGDLS and CDR2 as YYNGEE. The CDR3 has 13 amino acids. The trim removed 0 bases at V and 8 bases at J, leaving 3 bases unmatched. The CDR3 reads CASSVDGRETQYF. In nucleotides, the CDR3 is TGTGCCAGCAGCGTAGACGGGAGGGAAACCCAGTACTTC.

This sequence joins TRBV5-4 and TRBJ2-1, with a possible D match to TRBD1 (7 bases). This CDR3 region has 14 residues. Trimming removed 5 bases from V and 7 bases from J, with 16 bases in between. Looked up from germline, CDR1 is SGHNT and CDR2 is YYREEE (reference sequence). CDR3 amino acids: CASSRGTVRNEQFF. The DNA of the CDR3 is TGTGCCAGCAGTCGCGGGACAGTGAGGAATGAGCAGTTCTTC.

This clone came up once. The V and J genes are TRBV10-3 and TRBJ1-1, with 8 bases aligning to TRBD1. The CDR3 contains 15 residues. The germline CDR1 and CDR2 sequences are ENHRY and SYGVKD. V was clipped by 6 bases and J by 5 bases; unmatched bases: 11. CDR3 residues: CAIRLSGGDGTEAFF. CDR3 bases: TGTGCCATCAGATTATCAGGGGGCGATGGGACTGAAGCTTTCTTT.

The chain joins TRBV6-5 to TRBJ1-1; D unclear. The germline CDR1 and CDR2 sequences are MNHEY and SVGAGI. The CDR3 has 13 amino acids. V lost 5 bases and J 1 base, leaving 8 bases between the germline ends. CDR3 loop: CASSPRKNTEAFF. The DNA for the CDR3 is TGTGCCAGCAGTCCGCGGAAGAACACTGAAGCTTTCTTT.

V and J are TRBV6-6 and TRBJ2-5; D gene ambiguous. Trimming left V 5 bases short and J 5 bases short, with 9 bases between. The CDR3 spans 12 residues. Germline V gives CDR1 MNHNY, CDR2 SVGAGI (reference sequence). The CDR3 loop reads CASSPMGETQYF. The CDR3 nucleotides read TGTGCCAGCAGTCCTATGGGGGAGACCCAGTACTTC.

The chain couples TRBV30 to TRBJ2-1; D possibly matches TRBD1 or TRBD2 (7 bases each). CDR1 is GTSNPN, CDR2 SVGIG, per germline (reference sequence). Trimming removed 2 bases at V and 7 bases at J, with 18 bases between. This CDR3 is 15 amino acids long. In DNA form, the CDR3 reads TGTGCCTGGAGTTCAGGGGGGGGCCAGTGGAATGAGCAGTTCTTC. This translates into CAWSSGGGQWNEQFF.

The rearrangement links TRBV19 to TRBJ2-1; 8 positions agree with TRBD2. Per germline, CDR1 LNHDA and CDR2 SQIVND (reference sequence). The CDR3 runs to 17 residues. With V trimmed by 10 bases and J by 0 bases, 14 bases remained unmatched. The CDR3 loop reads CAIFGATSESSYNEQFF. Written as DNA, the CDR3 is TGTGCCATTTTCGGGGCGACTAGCGAAAGCTCCTACAATGAGCAGTTCTTC.

This clone showed up just once. The chain joins TRBV7-2 to TRBJ2-7; the match to TRBD2 covers 10 bases. Germline V gene sequence: CDR1 SGHTA, CDR2 FQGNSA. The CDR3 covers 15 residues. Losses at the gene ends were 4 bases for V and 0 bases for J; bases not matched to a gene: 3. The CDR3 DNA is TGTGCCAGCAGCTCGGGACTAGCGACCTCCTACGAGCAGTACTTC. Protein sequence: CASSSGLATSYEQYF.

As concerns this clone: Distinct nucleotide sequences in the sample also encode this CDR3. The V and J genes are TRBV18 and TRBJ1-2; 7 bases align to TRBD1. This CDR3 spans 13 amino acids. Trimming cost V 2 bases and J 3 bases; bases outside gene matches: 0. CDR1 is KGHSH and CDR2 is LQKENI in the germline V gene. CDR3 bases: TGTGCCAGCTCACCAGGGACAGACTATGGCTACACCTTC. It is translated as CASSPGTDYGYTF.

The V and J genes are TRBV27 and TRBJ2-3; 8 bases line up with TRBD2. CDR3 length: 16 residues. The junction had 6 bases not matched to a gene; V was cut back by 4 bases and J by 0 bases. Germline assignment: CDR1 MNHEY and CDR2 SMNVEV (reference sequence). This CDR3 reads CASSWEAGASTDTQYF. DNA for the CDR3: TGTGCCAGCAGTTGGGAAGCGGGAGCGAGCACAGATACGCAGTATTTT.

The V and J genes are TRBV9 and TRBJ2-4; TRBD1 might be the D (7 bases). The CDR3 sequence is 13 residues long. Trimming took off 4 bases at V and 8 bases at J, with 13 bases between the two ends. From germline, CDR1 is SGDLS and CDR2 YYNGEE. CDR3 coding DNA: TGTGCCAGCAGCTCCAGGGGGGAGGACATTCAGTACTTC. It is translated as CASSSRGEDIQYF.

The V gene is TRBV27, the J gene TRBJ2-5; 10 bases line up with TRBD2. Per the germline V gene, CDR1 is MNHEY and CDR2 is SMNVEV (reference sequence). The V gene end was trimmed by 2 bases and the J gene end by 1 base; junction bases not matched to a gene: 7. The CDR3 is made up of 17 amino acids. The CDR3: CASSLIASGGLQETQYF. In nucleotides, the CDR3 is TGTGCCAGCAGTTTAATCGCTAGCGGGGGCCTCCAAGAGACCCAGTACTTC.

The rearrangement uses TRBV7-8 and TRBJ2-2, with 8 bases aligning to TRBD1. The CDR3 loop spans 17 amino acids. Trimming cost V 5 bases and J 4 bases; bases outside gene matches: 12. Germline values: CDR1 SGHVS, CDR2 FQNEAQ. CDR3 protein: CASSPRDRMFFTGELFF. CDR3 in DNA: TGTGCCAGCAGCCCCCGGGACAGGATGTTTTTCACCGGGGAGCTGTTTTTT.

The chain uses TRBV29-1 and TRBJ2-3; 8 bases are shared with TRBD2. Germline CDR1 and CDR2: SQVTM and ANQGSEA. CDR3 size: 14 residues. The V segment lost 4 bases and the J segment 5 bases; nucleotides outside the gene matches: 8. CDR3 region: CSVATSVGGDTQYF. The CDR3 region has the DNA TGCAGCGTTGCGACTAGCGTGGGCGGAGATACGCAGTATTTT.